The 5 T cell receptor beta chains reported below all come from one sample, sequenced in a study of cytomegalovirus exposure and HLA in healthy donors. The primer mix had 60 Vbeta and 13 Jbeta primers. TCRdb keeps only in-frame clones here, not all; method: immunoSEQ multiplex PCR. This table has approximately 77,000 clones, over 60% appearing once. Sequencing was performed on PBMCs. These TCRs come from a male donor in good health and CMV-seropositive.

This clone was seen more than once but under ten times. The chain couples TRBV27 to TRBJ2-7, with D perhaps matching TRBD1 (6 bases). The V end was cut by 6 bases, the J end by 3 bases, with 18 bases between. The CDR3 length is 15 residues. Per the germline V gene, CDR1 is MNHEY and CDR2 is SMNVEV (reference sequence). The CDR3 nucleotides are TGTGCCAGCAGCAGGAAGGGGGATATAAGCTACGAGCAGTACTTC. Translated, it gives CASSRKGDISYEQYF.

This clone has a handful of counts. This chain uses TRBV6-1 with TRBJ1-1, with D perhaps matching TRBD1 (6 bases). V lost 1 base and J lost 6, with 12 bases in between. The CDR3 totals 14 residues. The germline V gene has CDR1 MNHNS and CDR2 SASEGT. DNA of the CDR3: TGTGCCAGCAGTGAAGGCAGGGGCCGGGCTGAAGCTTTCTTT. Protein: CASSEGRGRAEAFF.

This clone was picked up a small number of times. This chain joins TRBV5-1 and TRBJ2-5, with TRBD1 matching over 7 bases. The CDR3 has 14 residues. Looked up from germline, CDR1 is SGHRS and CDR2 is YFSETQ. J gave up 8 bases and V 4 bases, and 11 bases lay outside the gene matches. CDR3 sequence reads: CASSQGQEKSTQYF. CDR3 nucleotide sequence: TGCGCCAGCAGCCAAGGACAGGAGAAGAGTACCCAGTACTTC.

The CDR3 DNA follows: TGTGCCAGCAGGACGGGGGGGACAGTGAACAATGAGCAGTTCTTC. Translated: CASRTGGTVNNEQFF. The chain has TRBV28 and TRBJ2-1; a possible D gene is TRBD2 (8 bases). This CDR3 is built from 15 residues. Per the germline V gene, CDR1 is MDHEN and CDR2 is SYDVKM. V was clipped by 6 bases and J by 5 bases, with 17 bases between them.

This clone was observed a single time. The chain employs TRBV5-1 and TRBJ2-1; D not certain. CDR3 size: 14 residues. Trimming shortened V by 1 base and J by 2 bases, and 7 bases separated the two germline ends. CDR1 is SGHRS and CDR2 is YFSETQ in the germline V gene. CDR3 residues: CASSLPKTYNEQFF. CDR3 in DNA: TGCGCCAGCAGCTTGCCTAAAACCTACAATGAGCAGTTCTTC.